This TCR beta chain derives from a study of PD-1 blockade in classical Hodgkin lymphoma (dated by TCRdb to about 2020). Regarding the research as a whole: Nivolumab dosing was 3 mg/kg intravenously every 2 weeks, continuing until either disease progression or unacceptable toxicity. The study used TCR beta sequencing and CyTOF to define a peripheral blood immune signature of response to PD-1 blockade in classical Hodgkin lymphoma. General findings and caveats noted by the study authors: Newly diagnosed patients were reported to have lower baseline TCR diversity than healthy donors, and relapsed/refractory patients were reported to have lower baseline TCR diversity still. Lower diversity was observed in patients in whom nivolumab was started less than 1 year after ASCT, and these patients were excluded from later analyses so that confounding by immune reconstitution would be avoided. CD4+ but not CD8+ TCR diversity rose significantly by C4D1 (p=0.0027 vs p=0.16), most apparent in complete responders (p=0.02). Trial patients achieving complete response had baseline diversity similar to newly diagnosed patients, whereas partial responders and progressors had significantly lower diversity. The study was restricted to a single clinical trial cohort, and the causes of repertoire differences, possibly disease activity or prior therapy, were left undefined.

Of note for this clone: Its binding antigen is unknown. Base-call qualities are not available, and no considerably larger clone is one nucleotide away.

Sample time point, as interpreted from the label and publication: cycle 2 day 1 (C2D1) of nivolumab. All trial patients had relapsed after autologous stem cell transplantation, with cohorts A, B and C differing in prior brentuximab vedotin exposure. A total of fewer than 65 patients with relapsed/refractory classical Hodgkin lymphoma made up the trial cohort, and each patient's best overall response was complete response, partial response or progressive disease. In the multi-cohort phase II CheckMate 205 trial, trial patients received single-agent nivolumab. An independent review committee assessed best overall response by applying the 2007 International Working Group response criteria. PBMCs from the trial were collected at three points: immediately before nivolumab initiation (C1D1), and during therapy at cycle 2 day 1 and cycle 4 day 1. Peripheral blood was collected in 8 mL Vacutainer Cell Preparation Tubes, from which PBMCs were isolated by centrifugation and then cryopreserved.

The Qiagen DNeasy kit was used to extract genomic DNA from unsorted PBMCs and from the negatively selected CD4+ and CD8+ fractions. TCR beta CDR3 regions were amplified by immunoSEQ multiplex PCR using primers annealing to V and J segments. A synthetic immune receptor repertoire was used to minimize amplification bias, and any remaining bias was removed computationally after sequencing. Concerning the study's data processing: Repertoire diversity was quantified as the Shannon entropy index using custom Python scripts. The unsorted, CD4+ and CD8+ repertoires were each analyzed separately, with the exception of combined analyses, where CD4+ and CD8+ sequences were merged in silico. Clonal expansion was defined as a frequency increase of at least 2-fold after treatment compared with C1D1, and clones undetected at baseline were assigned a pseudocount of 0.5. Clones with 0 or 1 copy at C1D1 were defined as singleton clones, while clones with 2 or more copies were defined as non-singleton clones. Clones expanded in unsorted samples were labelled as CD4+, CD8+ or unknown by matching protein sequences in sorted samples from the same patient. Wilcoxon tests on paired samples were used to test changes in diversity from C1D1 to C4D1. Sourced from immuneACCESS, this table was stored by TCRdb with only in-frame sequences that have V and J called. A share of the clones is absent; for the studies checked, an unresolved V gene accounts for under half, and the remainder has no known explanation. The V and J calls and clone size come from that table; D and trimming were worked out from the DNA. Within this sample are about 58,000 clones, with approximately 90% of them counted one time only. Around 9.3% of the sample rests with the top ten.

The sample in question was peripheral blood mononuclear cells (PBMCs), obtained before the second cycle of nivolumab. This sequence was found in a human donor with classical Hodgkin lymphoma.

CDR3 region: CASSLDQRGYEQYF. The DNA sequence is given as TGTGCCAGCAGCTTAGACCAGCGGGGCTACGAGCAGTACTTC. The chain links TRBV7-9 with TRBJ2-7, with TRBD2 identical over 7 junction bases. The CDR3 sequence holds 14 residues, the cysteine and phenylalanine included. The kept DNA is CDR3 alone, 42 bases in frame from the first base. Unmatched junction bases come to 3, with V trimmed by 1 base and J by 3 bases. The germline V gene (reference sequence) sets CDR1 to SEHNR and CDR2 to FQNEAQ.